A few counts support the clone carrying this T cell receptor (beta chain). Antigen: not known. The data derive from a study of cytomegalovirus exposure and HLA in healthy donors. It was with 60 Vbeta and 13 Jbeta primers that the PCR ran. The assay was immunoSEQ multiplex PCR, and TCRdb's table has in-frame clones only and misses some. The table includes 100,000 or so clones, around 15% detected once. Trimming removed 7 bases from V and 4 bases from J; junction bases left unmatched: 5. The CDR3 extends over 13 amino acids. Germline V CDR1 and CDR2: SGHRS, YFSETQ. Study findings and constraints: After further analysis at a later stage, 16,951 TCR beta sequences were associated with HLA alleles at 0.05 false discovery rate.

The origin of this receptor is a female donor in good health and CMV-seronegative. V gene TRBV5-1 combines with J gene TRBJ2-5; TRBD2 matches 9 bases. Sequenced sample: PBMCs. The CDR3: CASGAGGRETQYF. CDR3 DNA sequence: TGCGCCAGCGGAGCGGGGGGCCGAGAGACCCAGTACTTC. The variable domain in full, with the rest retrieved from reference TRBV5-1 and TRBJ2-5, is KAGVTQTPRYLIKTRGQQVTLSCSPISGHRSVSWYQQTPGQGLQFLFEYFSETQRNKGNFPGRFSGRQFSNSRSEMNVSTLELGDSALYLCASGAGGRETQYFGPGTRLLVL.